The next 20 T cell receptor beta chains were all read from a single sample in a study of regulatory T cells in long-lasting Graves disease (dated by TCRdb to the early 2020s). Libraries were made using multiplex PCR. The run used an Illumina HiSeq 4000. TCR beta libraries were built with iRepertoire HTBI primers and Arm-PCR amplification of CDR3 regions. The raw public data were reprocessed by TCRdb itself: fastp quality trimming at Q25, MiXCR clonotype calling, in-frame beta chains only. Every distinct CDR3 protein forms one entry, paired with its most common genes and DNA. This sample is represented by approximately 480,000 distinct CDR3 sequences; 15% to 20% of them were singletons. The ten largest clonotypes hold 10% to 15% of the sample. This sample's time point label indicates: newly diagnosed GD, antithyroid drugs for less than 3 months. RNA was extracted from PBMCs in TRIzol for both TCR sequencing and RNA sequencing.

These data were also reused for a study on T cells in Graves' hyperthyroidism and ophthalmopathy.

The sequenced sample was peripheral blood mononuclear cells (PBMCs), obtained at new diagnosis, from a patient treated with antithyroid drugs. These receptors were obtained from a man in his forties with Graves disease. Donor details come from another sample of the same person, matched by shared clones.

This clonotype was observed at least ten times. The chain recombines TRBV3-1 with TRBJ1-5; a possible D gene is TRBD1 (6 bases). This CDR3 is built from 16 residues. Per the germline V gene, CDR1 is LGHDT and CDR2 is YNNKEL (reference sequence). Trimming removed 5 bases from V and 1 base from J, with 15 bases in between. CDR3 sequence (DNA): TGTGCCAGCAGCGCTACCGGGACACGGAGCAATCAGCCCCAGCATTTT. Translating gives CASSATGTRSNQPQHF.

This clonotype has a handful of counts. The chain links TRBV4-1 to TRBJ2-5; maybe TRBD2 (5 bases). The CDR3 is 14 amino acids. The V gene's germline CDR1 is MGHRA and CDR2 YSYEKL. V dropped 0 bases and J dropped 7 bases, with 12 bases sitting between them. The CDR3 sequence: CASSQETNRGTQYF. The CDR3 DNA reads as TGCGCCAGCAGCCAAGAGACTAATCGAGGGACCCAGTACTTC.

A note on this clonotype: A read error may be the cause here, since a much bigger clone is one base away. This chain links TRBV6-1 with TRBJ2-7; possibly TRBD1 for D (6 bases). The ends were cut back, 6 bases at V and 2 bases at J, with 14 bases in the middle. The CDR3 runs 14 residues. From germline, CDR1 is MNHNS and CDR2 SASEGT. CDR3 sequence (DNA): TGTGCCAGCAGGGGCAGGGGCCTCACCTACGAGCAGTACTTC. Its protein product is CASRGRGLTYEQYF.

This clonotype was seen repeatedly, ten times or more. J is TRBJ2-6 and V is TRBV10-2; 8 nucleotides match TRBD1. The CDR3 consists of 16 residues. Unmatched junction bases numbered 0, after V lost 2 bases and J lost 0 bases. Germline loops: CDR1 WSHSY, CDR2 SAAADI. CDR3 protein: CASSETGGSGANVLTF. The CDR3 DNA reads TGCGCCAGCAGTGAGACAGGGGGCTCTGGGGCCAACGTCCTGACTTTC.

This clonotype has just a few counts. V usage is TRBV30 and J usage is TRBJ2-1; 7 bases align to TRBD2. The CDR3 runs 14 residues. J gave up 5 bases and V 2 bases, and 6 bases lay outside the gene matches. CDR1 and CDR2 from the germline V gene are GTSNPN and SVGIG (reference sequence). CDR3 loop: CAWSRTSKDNEQFF. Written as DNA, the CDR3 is TGTGCCTGGAGTAGGACTAGTAAGGACAATGAGCAGTTCTTC.

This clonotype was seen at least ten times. The CDR3 protein is CASSSTAVTDTQYF. The CDR3 region has the DNA TGTGCCAGCAGTTCCACCGCAGTCACAGATACGCAGTATTTT. This chain links TRBV28 with TRBJ2-3, with no clear D. From germline, CDR1 is MDHEN and CDR2 SYDVKM. This CDR3 has 14 amino acids. V lost 4 bases and J 2 bases, leaving 10 bases between the germline ends. Full variable domain (missing parts from reference TRBV28 and TRBJ2-3): DVKVTQSSRYLVKRTGEKVFLECVQDMDHENMFWYRQDPGLGLRLIYFSYDVKMKEKGDIPEGYSVSREKKERFSLILESASTNQTSMYLCASSSTAVTDTQYFGPGTRLTVL.

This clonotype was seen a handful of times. CDR3 sequence (DNA): TGCGCCAGCAGCCATGGACTCTCTAGGGCCCTCCACTTT. It encodes CASSHGLSRALHF. The chain links TRBV4-1 to TRBJ1-6, with D unclear. CDR1 is MGHRA, CDR2 YSYEKL, per germline. This CDR3 is 13 amino acids long. The V end lost 3 bases, the J end lost 14 bases, and 14 bases lay between the germline ends.

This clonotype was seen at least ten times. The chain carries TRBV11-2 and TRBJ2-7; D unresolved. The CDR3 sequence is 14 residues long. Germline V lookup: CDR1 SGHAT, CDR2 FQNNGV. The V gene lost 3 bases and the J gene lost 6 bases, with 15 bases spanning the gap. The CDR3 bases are TGTGCCAGCAGCTTTGGAATAGCTCGGGCCGAGCAGTACTTC. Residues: CASSFGIARAEQYF.

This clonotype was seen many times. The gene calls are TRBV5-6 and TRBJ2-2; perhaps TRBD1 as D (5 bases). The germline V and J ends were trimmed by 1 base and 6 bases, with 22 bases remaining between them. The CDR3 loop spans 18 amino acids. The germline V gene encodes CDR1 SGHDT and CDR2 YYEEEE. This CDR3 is CASSLRRQPPLGAGELFF. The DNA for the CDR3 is TGTGCCAGCAGCTTGCGACGACAGCCGCCTCTTGGGGCCGGGGAGCTGTTTTTT.

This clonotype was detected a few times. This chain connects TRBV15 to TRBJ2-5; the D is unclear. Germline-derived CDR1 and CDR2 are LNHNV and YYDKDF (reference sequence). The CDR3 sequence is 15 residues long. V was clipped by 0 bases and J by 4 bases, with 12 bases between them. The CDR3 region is CATSREGLAGETQYF. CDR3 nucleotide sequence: TGTGCCACCAGCAGAGAAGGGTTGGCCGGAGAGACCCAGTACTTC.

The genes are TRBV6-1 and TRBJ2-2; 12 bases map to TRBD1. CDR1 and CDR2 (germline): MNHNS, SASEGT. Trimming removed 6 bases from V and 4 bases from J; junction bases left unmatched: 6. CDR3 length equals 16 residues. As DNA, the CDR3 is TGTGCCAGCAGACTGGGACAGGGGGCACTCACCGGGGAGCTGTTTTTT. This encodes CASRLGQGALTGELFF.

The CDR3 DNA reads TGTGCCAGTAGTATTCCGTCTGGGGCCAACGTCCTGACTTTC. Protein sequence: CASSIPSGANVLTF. The chain carries TRBV19 and TRBJ2-6; D is uncertain. V was trimmed by 3 bases and J by 1 base, leaving 4 bases between them. The CDR3 is 14 residues long. CDR1 and CDR2 (germline): LNHDA, SQIVND (reference sequence).

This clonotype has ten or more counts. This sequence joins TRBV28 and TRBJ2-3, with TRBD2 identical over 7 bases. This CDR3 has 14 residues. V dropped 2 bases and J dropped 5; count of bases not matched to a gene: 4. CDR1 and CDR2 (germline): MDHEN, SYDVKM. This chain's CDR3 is CASSLAGVRDTQYF. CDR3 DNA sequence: TGTGCCAGCAGTTTAGCGGGAGTGAGAGATACGCAGTATTTT.

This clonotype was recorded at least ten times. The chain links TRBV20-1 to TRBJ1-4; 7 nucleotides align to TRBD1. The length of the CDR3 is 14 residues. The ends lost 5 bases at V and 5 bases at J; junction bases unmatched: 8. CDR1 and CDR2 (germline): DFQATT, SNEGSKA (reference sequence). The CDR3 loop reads CSAEMGQSNEKLFF. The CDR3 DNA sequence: TGCAGTGCTGAGATGGGACAGAGCAATGAAAAACTGTTTTTT.

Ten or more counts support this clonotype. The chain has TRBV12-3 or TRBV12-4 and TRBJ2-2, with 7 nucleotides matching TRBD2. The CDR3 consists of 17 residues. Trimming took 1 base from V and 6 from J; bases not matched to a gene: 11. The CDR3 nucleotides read TGTGCCAGCAGTTTAGTCCCGGGGGGACTGGGTGCCGGGGAGCTGTTTTTT. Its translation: CASSLVPGGLGAGELFF.

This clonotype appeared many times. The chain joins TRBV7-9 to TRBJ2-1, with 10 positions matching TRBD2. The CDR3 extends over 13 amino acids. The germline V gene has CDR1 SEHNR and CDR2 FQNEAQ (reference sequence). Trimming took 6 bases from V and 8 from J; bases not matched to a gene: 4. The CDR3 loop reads CASRSSGSDEQFF. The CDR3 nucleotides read TGTGCCAGCAGATCTAGCGGGAGCGATGAGCAGTTCTTC. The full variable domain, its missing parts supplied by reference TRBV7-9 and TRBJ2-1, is DTGVSQNPRHKITKRGQNVTFRCDPISEHNRLYWYRQTLGQGPEFLTYFQNEAQLEKSRLLSDRFSAERPKGSFSTLEIQRTEQGDSAMYLCASRSSGSDEQFFGPGTRLTVL.

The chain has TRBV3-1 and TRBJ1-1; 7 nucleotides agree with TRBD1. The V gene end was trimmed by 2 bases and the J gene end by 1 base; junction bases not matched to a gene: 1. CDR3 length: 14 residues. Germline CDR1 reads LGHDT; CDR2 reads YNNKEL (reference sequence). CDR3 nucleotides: TGTGCCAGCAGCCAACGACAGGGGAACACTGAAGCTTTCTTT. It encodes CASSQRQGNTEAFF.

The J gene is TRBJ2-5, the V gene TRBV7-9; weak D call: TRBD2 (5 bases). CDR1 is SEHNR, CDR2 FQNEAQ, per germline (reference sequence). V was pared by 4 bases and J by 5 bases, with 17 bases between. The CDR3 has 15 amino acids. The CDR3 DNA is TGTGCCAGCAGCTCCCCCCGGGGATCCGAGGAGACCCAGTACTTC. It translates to CASSSPRGSEETQYF.

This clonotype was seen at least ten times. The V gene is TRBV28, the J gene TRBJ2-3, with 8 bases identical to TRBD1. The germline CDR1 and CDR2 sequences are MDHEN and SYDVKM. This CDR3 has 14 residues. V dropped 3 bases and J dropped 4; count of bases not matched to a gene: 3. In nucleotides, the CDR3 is TGTGCCAGCAGTTTCGGCAGGGGGCCAGATACGCAGTATTTT. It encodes CASSFGRGPDTQYF.

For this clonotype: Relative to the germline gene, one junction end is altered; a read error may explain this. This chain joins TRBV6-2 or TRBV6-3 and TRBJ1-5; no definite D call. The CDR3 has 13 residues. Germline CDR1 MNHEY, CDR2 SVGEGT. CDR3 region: CASRPYSDQPQHF. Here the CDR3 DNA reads TGTGCCAGCAGGCCTTATAGCGATCAGCCCCAGCATTTT.